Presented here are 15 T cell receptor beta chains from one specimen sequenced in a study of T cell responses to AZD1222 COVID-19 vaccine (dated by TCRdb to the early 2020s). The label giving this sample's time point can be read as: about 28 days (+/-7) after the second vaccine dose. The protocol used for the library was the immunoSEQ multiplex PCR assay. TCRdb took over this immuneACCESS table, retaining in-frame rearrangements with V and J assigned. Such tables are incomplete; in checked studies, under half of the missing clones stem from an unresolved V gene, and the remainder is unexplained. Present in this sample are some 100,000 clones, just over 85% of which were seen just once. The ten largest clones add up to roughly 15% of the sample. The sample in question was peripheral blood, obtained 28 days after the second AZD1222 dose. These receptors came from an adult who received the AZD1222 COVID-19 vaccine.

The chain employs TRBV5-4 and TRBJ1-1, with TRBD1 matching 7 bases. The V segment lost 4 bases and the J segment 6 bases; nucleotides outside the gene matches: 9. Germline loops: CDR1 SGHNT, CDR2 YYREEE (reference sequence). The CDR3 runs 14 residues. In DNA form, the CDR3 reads TGTGCCAGCAGCACGCAGGGGGAAGGGGCTGAAGCTTTCTTT. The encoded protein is CASSTQGEGAEAFF.

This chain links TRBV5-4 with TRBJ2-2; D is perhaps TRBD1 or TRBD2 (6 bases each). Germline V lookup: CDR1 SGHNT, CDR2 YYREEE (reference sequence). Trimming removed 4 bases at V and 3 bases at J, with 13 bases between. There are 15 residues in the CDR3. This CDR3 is CASSLYREDTGELFF. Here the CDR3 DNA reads TGTGCCAGCAGCCTTTACAGGGAGGACACCGGGGAGCTGTTTTTT.

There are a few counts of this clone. The CDR3 DNA reads as TGCGCCAGCAGGCAACAGGGAGGCACTGAAGCTTTCTTT. Protein sequence: CASRQQGGTEAFF. This rearrangement joins TRBV10-2 to TRBJ1-1; a weak D match, TRBD1 (6 bases). Looked up from germline, CDR1 is WSHSY and CDR2 is SAAADI. V dropped 6 bases and J dropped 4 bases, with 12 bases sitting between them. The CDR3 length is 13 residues.

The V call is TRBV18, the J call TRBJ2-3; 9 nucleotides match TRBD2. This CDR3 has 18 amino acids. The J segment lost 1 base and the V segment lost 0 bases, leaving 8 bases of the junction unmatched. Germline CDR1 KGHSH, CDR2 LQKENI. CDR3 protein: CASSPPLLAGTRTDTQYF. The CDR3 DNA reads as TGTGCCAGCTCACCACCTCTACTAGCGGGTACGCGCACAGATACGCAGTATTTT. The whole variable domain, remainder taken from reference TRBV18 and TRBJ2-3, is NAGVMQNPRHLVRRRGQEARLRCSPMKGHSHVYWYRQLPEEGLKFMVYLQKENIIDESGMPKERFSAEFPKEGPSILRIQQVVRGDSAAYFCASSPPLLAGTRTDTQYFGPGTRLTVL.

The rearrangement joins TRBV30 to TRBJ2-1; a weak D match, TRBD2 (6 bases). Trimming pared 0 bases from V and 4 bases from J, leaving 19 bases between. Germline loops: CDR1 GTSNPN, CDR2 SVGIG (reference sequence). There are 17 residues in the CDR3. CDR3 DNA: TGTGCCTGGAGTGTCGATATCGTAGCGGCCTCTTACAATGAGCAGTTCTTC. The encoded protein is CAWSVDIVAASYNEQFF. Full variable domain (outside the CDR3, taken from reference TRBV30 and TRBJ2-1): SQTIHQWPATLVQPVGSPLSLECTVEGTSNPNLYWYRQAAGRGLQLLFYSVGIGQISSEVPQNLSASRPQDRQFILSSKKLLLSDSGFYLCAWSVDIVAASYNEQFFGPGTRLTVL.

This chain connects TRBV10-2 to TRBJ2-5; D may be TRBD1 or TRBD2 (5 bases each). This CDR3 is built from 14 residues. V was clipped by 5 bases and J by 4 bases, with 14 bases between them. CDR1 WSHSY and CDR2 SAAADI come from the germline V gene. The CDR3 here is CASSSGTIRETQYF. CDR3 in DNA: TGCGCCAGCAGTTCCGGGACCATAAGAGAGACCCAGTACTTC.

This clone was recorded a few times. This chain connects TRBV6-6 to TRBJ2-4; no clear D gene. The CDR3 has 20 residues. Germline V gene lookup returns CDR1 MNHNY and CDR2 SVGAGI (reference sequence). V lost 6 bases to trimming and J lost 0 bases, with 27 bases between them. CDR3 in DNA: TGTGCCAGCAGCACCGTATCCGACGACGGAACCTTCTTAGCCAAAAACATTCAGTACTTC. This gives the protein CASSTVSDDGTFLAKNIQYF.

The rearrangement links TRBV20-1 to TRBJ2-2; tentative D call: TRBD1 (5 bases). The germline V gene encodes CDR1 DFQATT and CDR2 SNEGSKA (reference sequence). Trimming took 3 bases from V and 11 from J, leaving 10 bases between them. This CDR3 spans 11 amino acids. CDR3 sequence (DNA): TGCAGTGCTAGTCAGCAGGGAGAGCTGTTTTTT. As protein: CSASQQGELFF.

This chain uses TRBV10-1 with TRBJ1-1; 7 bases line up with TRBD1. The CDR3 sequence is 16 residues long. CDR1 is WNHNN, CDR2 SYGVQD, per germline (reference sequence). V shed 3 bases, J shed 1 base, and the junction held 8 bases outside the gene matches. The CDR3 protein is CASSDLLGTANTEAFF. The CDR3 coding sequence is TGCGCCAGCAGTGACCTCCTTGGGACAGCGAACACTGAAGCTTTCTTT.

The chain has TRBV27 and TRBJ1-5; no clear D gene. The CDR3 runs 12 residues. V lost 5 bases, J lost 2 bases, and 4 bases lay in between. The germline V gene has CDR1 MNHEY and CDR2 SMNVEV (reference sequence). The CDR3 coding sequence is TGTGCCAGCAGTCCGGGCAATCAGCCCCAGCATTTT. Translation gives CASSPGNQPQHF.

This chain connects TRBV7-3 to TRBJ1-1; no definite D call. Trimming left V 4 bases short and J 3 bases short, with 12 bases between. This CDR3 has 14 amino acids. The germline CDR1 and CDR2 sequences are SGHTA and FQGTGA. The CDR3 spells CASSSGSDYTEAFF. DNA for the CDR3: TGTGCCAGCAGCTCGGGGTCGGACTACACTGAAGCTTTCTTT.

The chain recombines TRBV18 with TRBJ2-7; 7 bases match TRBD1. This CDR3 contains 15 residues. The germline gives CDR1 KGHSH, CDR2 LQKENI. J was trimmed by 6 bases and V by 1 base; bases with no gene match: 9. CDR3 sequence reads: CASSPLGWAGGEQYF. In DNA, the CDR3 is TGTGCCAGCTCACCACTGGGGTGGGCAGGGGGCGAGCAGTACTTC.

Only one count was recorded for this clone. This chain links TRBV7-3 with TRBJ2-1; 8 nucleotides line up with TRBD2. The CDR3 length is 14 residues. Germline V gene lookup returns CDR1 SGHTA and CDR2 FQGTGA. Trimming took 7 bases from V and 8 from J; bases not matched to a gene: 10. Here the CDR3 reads CASTSGGPGDEQFF. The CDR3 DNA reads TGTGCCAGCACCAGCGGGGGACCGGGGGATGAGCAGTTCTTC.

CDR3 sequence: CASSLVQENTEAFF. CDR3 nucleotides: TGTGCCAGCAGCTTAGTGCAGGAGAACACTGAAGCTTTCTTT. The chain couples TRBV7-9 to TRBJ1-1; D is unresolved. CDR3 size: 14 residues. Germline CDR1 and CDR2: SEHNR and FQNEAQ (reference sequence). Between the trimmed V and J ends, which lost 1 base and 1 base, there was a span of 7 bases. Looking up the rest from reference TRBV7-9 and TRBJ1-1 gives the full variable domain: DTGVSQNPRHKITKRGQNVTFRCDPISEHNRLYWYRQTLGQGPEFLTYFQNEAQLEKSRLLSDRFSAERPKGSFSTLEIQRTEQGDSAMYLCASSLVQENTEAFFGQGTRLTVV.

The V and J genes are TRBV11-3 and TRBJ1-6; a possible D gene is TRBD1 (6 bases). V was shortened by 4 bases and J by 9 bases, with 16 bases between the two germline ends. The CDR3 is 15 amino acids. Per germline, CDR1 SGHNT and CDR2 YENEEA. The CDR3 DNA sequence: TGTGCCAGCAGCTCGGGGACATCTCAGGGTTCACCCCTCCACTTT. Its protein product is CASSSGTSQGSPLHF. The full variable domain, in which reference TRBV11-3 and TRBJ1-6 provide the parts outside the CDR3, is EAGVVQSPRYKIIEKKQPVAFWCNPISGHNTLYWYLQNLGQGPELLIRYENEEAVDDSQLPKDRFSAERLKGVDSTLKIQPAELGDSAVYLCASSSGTSQGSPLHFGNGTRLTVT.